This T cell receptor beta chain was observed in a study of T cell repertoires in cytomegalovirus infection. About the study: HLA-B-restricted CMV epitopes that are well studied, plus recently identified HLA-C-restricted ones, were used by the study. Indicated by public TCR beta signatures were CMV infection and matching HLA type.

From the reads, TCRdb called clonotypes with MiXCR, one entry per CDR3 protein. Here the sample spans about 360,000 distinct CDR3 sequences, about 35% being singletons. Trimming at V came to 0 bases and at J to 5 bases, leaving 8 bases not matched to a gene. The germline gives CDR1 DFQATT, CDR2 SNEGSKA (reference sequence). The CDR3 totals 15 residues. A word on this clonotype: The antigen remains unidentified.

This receptor was obtained from a human donor in good health (CMV status not recorded). Some clones in this sample may be carry-over from other donors' samples. The genes are TRBV20-1 and TRBJ2-7; TRBD1 agrees at 9 bases. The sequenced sample was cultured PBMCs, obtained from culture after CMV antigen stimulation. DNA of the CDR3: TGCAGTGCTAGAGATTGGGGGACAGGGTGGAACGAGCAGTACTTC. Its translation: CSARDWGTGWNEQYF.